These T cell receptor beta chains were read from a single sample in a study of T cell repertoires in aging, cancer and after chemotherapy. Each CDR3 protein gets one entry after TCRdb re-called the multiplex PCR reads with MiXCR. The table lists some 2,500 distinct CDR3 sequences, roughly 25% of them singletons. Sequences were obtained from blood. Every receptor here comes from a human donor in good health. CDR3s include the opening cysteine and the closing phenylalanine or tryptophan.

V | CDR3
TRBV19 | CASSMGGYEQYF
TRBV18 | CASSPRGAMTYNEQFF
TRBV28 | CASSLFGQGGGNQPQHF
TRBV7-9 | CASSLGTVTEAFF
TRBV4-3 | CASSQEENSFEQYF
TRBV5-4 | CASSLVGGGDEQYF
TRBV18 | CASSPIPISTDTQYF
TRBV2 | CASSAQVGYGYTF
TRBV7-9 | CASSLGRDRGSYEQYF
TRBV19 | CASTHRGSRLGYTF
TRBV18 | CASSPRQGRNYGYTF
TRBV6-1 | CASRATSGGAPGELFF
TRBV5-1 | CASSLASGRETQYF
TRBV19 | CASSIDWTTGKETQYF
TRBV5-1 | CASSLALAGTTDTQYF
TRBV7-2 | CASSLGQSNYGYTF
TRBV6-1 | CASRGGRGANEKLFF
TRBV5-1 | CASSMSNRGGETQYF
TRBV6-2/TRBV6-3 | CASSGSGRGSSRTYFRKQYF
TRBV20-1 | CSARLTGGNYGYTF
TRBV7-2 | CASSLGRTGRVSAEAFF
TRBV7-2 | CASSNGGAGAGKLFF
TRBV7-2 | CASSLAGAGGINEQFF
TRBV29-1 | CSVEEGRASSFHANTGELFF
TRBV27 | CASRAQGHEQFF
TRBV5-1 | CASRADNEQFF
TRBV12-3/TRBV12-4 | CASSPQGGINYGYTF
TRBV6-6 | CASSTSGDYNEQFF
TRBV6-4 | CASNPIQHQHF
TRBV5-1 | CASSLGGWGYTF
TRBV6-6 | CASSYSSLAGGPSSYNEQFF
TRBV29-1 | CSVVTGSNQPQHF
TRBV6-5 | CASRQGGSGETQYF
TRBV20-1 | CSATNPGTSGAANEQFF
TRBV6-2/TRBV6-3 | CASNDGTTGTGELFF
TRBV6-2/TRBV6-3 | CASSSRRTGANVLTF
TRBV18 | CASSAQGPGYEQYF
TRBV6-2/TRBV6-3 | CASSYGASNQPQHF
TRBV13 | CASSYGSNQPQHF
TRBV2 | CASSVTRAEADTQYF
TRBV24-1 | CATRAGQGNTGELFF
TRBV5-1 | CASSLGQGNSPLHF
TRBV6-5 | CASSAGTGSTF
TRBV4-3 | CASSPGRAGNTEAFF
TRBV5-5 | CASSATGGNTGELFF